Listed here is a single T cell receptor beta chain. Its antigen is unidentified. This sample was taken from a study of OX40 agonist ivuxolimab in advanced cancers. Notes on the study in general: Clonal expansion from baseline to week 6 occurred in both CD4+ and CD8+ T cells.

Trimming took 5 bases from V and 6 from J, leaving 5 bases between them. In germline, CDR1 is LGHNT, CDR2 FRNRAP. CDR3 length: 11 amino acids. TCRdb's copy holds only in-frame clones and misses some; the assay was immunoSEQ multiplex PCR. The repertoire holds approximately 80,000 clones, with roughly 89% as singletons. Source: CD4+ or CD8+ T cells sorted from blood, taken in a trial of the OX40 agonist ivuxolimab. V is TRBV12-5 and J is TRBJ2-1, with D tentatively TRBD2 (5 bases). The clonotype was recovered from an adult with an advanced solid tumor such as melanoma, head and neck, liver or kidney cancer. Here the CDR3 DNA reads TGTGCTAGTGGTACTAGCAATGAGCAGTTCTTC. Its protein product is CASGTSNEQFF. The full variable domain, completed using reference TRBV12-5 and TRBJ2-1, is DARVTQTPRHKVTEMGQEVTMRCQPILGHNTVFWYRQTMMQGLELLAYFRNRAPLDDSGMPKDRFSAEMPDATLATLKIQPSEPRDSAVYFCASGTSNEQFFGPGTRLTVL.